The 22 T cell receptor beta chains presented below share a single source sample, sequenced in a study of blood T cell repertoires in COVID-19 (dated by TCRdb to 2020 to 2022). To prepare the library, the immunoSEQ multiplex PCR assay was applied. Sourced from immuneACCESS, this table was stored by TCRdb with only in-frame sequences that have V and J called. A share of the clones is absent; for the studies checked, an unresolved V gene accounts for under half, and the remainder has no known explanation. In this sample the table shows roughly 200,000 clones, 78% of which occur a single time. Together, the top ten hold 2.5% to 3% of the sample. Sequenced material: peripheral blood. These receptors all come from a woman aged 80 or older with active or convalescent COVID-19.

The CDR3 protein is CASSAGQGQETQYF. The DNA for the CDR3 is TGTGCCAGCAGCGCCGGACAGGGACAGGAGACCCAGTACTTC. The chain is built from TRBV9 and TRBJ2-5, with TRBD1 matching over 8 bases. The CDR3 length is 14 residues. Germline V lookup: CDR1 SGDLS, CDR2 YYNGEE. The ends lost 3 bases at V and 5 bases at J; junction bases unmatched: 6.

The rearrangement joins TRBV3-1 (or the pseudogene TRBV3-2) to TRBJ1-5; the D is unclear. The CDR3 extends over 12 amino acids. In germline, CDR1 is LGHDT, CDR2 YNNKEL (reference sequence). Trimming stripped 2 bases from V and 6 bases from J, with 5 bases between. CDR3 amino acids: CASSQFGQPQHF. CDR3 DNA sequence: TGTGCCAGCAGCCAATTCGGTCAGCCCCAGCATTTT.

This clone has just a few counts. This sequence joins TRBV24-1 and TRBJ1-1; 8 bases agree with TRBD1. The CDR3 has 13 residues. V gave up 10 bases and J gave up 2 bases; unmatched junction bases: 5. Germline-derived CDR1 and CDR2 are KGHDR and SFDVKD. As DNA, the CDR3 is TGTGCCACAGGGCAGGGGGCAAACACTGAAGCTTTCTTT. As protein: CATGQGANTEAFF.

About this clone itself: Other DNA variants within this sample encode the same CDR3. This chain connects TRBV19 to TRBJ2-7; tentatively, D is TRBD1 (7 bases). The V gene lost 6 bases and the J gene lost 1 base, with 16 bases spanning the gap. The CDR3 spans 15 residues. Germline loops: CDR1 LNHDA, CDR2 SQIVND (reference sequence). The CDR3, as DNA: TGTGCCAGTAGCAAAGGAGGGGGCCTATCCTACGAGCAGTACTTC. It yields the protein CASSKGGGLSYEQYF.

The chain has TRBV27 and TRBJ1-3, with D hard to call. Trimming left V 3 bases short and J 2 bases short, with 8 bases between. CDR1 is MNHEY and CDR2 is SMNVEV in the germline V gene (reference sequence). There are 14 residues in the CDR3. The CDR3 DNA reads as TGTGCCAGCAGTTTCTCCGGGACTGGAAACACCATATATTTT. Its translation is CASSFSGTGNTIYF.

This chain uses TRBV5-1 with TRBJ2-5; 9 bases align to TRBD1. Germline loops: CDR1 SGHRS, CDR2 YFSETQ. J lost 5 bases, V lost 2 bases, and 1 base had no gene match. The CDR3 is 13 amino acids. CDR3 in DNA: TGCGCCAGCAGCTTACAGGGGGCGGAGACCCAGTACTTC. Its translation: CASSLQGAETQYF.

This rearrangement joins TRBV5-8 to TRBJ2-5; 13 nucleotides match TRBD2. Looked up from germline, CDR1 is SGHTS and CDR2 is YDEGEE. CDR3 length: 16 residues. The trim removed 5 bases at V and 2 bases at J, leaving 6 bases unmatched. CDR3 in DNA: TGTGCCAGCAGTCGCGGACTAGCGGGGGAACAAGAGACCCAGTACTTC. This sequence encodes CASSRGLAGEQETQYF.

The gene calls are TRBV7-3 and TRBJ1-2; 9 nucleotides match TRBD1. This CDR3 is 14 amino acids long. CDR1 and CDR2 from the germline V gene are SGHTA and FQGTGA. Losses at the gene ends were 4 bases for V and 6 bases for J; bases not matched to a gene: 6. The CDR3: CASSSTTGGHGYTF. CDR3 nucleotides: TGTGCCAGCAGCTCGACGACAGGGGGTCATGGCTACACCTTC.

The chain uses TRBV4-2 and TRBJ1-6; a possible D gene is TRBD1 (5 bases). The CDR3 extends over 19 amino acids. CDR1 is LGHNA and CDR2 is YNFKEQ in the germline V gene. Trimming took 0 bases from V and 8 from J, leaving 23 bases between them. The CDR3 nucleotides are TGTGCCAGCAGCCAAGACCGTTTCCGGAAAGCAGGGTTGGATTCACCCCTCCACTTT. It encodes CASSQDRFRKAGLDSPLHF.

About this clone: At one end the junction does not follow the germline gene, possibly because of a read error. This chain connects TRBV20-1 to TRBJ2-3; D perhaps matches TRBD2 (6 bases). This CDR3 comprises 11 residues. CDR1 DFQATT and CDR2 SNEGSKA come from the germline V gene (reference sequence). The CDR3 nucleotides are TGTGGAGGGCCTTCCACAGATACGCAGTATTTT. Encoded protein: CGGPSTDTQYF.

This CDR3 reads CASSLGQAMGGELFF. The CDR3 nucleotides read TGCGCCAGCAGCTTGGGACAGGCGATGGGCGGGGAGCTGTTTTTT. This chain links TRBV5-1 with TRBJ2-2, with D possibly TRBD1 on 6 matching bases. Trimming shortened V by 0 bases and J by 7 bases, and 13 bases separated the two germline ends. From germline, CDR1 is SGHRS and CDR2 YFSETQ. The CDR3 runs to 15 residues.

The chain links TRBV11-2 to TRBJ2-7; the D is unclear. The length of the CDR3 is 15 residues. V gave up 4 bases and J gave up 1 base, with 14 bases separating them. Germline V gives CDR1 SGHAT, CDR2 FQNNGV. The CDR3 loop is CASSSDLRVSYEQYF. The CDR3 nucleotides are TGTGCCAGCAGCTCAGATCTCCGGGTTTCCTACGAGCAGTACTTC.

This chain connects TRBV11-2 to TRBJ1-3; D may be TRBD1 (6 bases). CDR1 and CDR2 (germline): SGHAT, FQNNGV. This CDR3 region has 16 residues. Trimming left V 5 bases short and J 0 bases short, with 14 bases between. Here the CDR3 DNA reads TGTGCCAGCAGCAAAAGGGACATAAGCTCTGGAAACACCATATATTTT. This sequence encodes CASSKRDISSGNTIYF.

Written as DNA, the CDR3 is TGTGCCAGCAGTTTGGAGCTCTACGAGCAGTACTTC. Amino acid sequence: CASSLELYEQYF. This chain uses TRBV12-3 or TRBV12-4 with TRBJ2-7; no reliable D call. The CDR3 runs 12 residues. V gave up 3 bases and J gave up 3 bases, with 6 bases separating them.

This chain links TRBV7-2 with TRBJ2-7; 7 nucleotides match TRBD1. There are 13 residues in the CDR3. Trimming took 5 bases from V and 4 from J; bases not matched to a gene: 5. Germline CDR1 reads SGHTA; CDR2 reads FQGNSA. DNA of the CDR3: TGTGCCAGCAGCGCCCGACAGGGATACGAGCAGTACTTC. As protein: CASSARQGYEQYF.

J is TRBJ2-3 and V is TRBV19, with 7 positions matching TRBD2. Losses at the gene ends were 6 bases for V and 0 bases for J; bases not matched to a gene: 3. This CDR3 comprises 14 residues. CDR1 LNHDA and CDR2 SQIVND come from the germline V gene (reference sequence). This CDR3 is CASRTSASTDTQYF. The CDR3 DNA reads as TGTGCCAGTAGAACTAGCGCGAGCACAGATACGCAGTATTTT.

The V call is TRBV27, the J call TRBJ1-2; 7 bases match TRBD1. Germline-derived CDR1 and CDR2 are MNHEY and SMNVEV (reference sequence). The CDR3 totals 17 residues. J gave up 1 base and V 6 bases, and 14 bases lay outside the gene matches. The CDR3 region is CASRTSEGAGGNYGYTF. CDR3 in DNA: TGTGCCAGCAGGACCTCGGAGGGGGCTGGAGGTAACTATGGCTACACCTTC.

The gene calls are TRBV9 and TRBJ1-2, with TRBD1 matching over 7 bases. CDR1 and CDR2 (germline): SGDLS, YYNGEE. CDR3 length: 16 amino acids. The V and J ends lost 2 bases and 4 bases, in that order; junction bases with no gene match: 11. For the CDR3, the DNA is TGTGCCAGCAGCGTGGATTACAGGGGTACGTCCTATGGCTACACCTTC. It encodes CASSVDYRGTSYGYTF.

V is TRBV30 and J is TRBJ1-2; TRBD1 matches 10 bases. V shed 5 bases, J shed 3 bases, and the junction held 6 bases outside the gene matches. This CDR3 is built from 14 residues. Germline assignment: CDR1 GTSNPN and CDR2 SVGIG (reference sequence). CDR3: CAWWTGGTYYGYTF. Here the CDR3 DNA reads TGTGCCTGGTGGACAGGGGGAACTTACTATGGCTACACCTTC.

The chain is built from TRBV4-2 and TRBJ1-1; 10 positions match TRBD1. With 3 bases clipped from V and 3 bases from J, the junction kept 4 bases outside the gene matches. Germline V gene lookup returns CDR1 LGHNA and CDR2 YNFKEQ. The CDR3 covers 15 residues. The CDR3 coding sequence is TGTGCCAGCAGCCAGACAGGGGGCGCAGACACTGAAGCTTTCTTT. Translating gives CASSQTGGADTEAFF.

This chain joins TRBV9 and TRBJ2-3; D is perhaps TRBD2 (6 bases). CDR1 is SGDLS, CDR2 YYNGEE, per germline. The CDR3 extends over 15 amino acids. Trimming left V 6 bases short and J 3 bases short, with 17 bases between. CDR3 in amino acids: CASTLGGGRTDTQYF. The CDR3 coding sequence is TGTGCCAGCACCCTCGGGGGAGGACGTACAGATACGCAGTATTTT.

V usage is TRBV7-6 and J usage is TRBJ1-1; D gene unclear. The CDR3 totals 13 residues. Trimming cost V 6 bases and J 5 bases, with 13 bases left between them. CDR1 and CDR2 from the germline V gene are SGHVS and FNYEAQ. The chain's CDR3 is CASRPDGVTEAFF. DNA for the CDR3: TGTGCCAGCAGACCTGATGGAGTGACTGAAGCTTTCTTT. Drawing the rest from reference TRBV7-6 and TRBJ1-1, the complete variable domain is GAGVSQSPRYKVTKRGQDVALRCDPISGHVSLYWYRQALGQGPEFLTYFNYEAQQDKSGLPNDRFSAERPEGSISTLTIQRTEQRDSAMYRCASRPDGVTEAFFGQGTRLTVV.